This is a list of T cell receptor beta chains from one sample in a study of T-cell reconstitution after alpha-beta-depleted transplantation in children. TCRdb itself ran the PCR reads through MiXCR, one entry per CDR3 protein. The table lists about 32,000 distinct CDR3 sequences, around 6.6% of them singletons. Material: peripheral blood, obtained 60 days after TCRalphabeta/CD19-depleted stem cell transplant. These receptors all stem from a child less than two years old who had a stem cell transplant for acute myeloid leukemia, so the T cells may come from the graft donor. Both conserved end residues are part of each CDR3.

>TRBV4-3
CASSQDGRASSPLHF
>TRBV12-3/TRBV12-4
CASSFFGSHTGELFF
>TRBV15
CATSRDAGTNTDTQYF
>TRBV7-7
CASSQRRGTGELFF
>TRBV6-2/TRBV6-3
CASKRAPLSYEQYF
>TRBV4-2
CASSQETIGPYEQYF
>TRBV10-3
CAITGDGLWELFF
>TRBV29-1
CSVEGVDGYEQYF
>TRBV6-1
CASRMDRSYEQYF
>TRBV5-1
CASSSWDSGVETQYF
>TRBV4-3
CASSQGTGALYEQYF
>TRBV6-5
CASSYSDTGTRYNEQFF
>TRBV6-2/TRBV6-3
CASSYSRDRSSYEQYF
>TRBV5-1
CASKQDRQRRMNTEAFF
>TRBV20-1
CRMFGVGYGYTF
>TRBV15
CATSRARRGVDNEQFF
>TRBV7-3
CASSSTSGFTDTQYF
>TRBV20-1
CSAPQRGISYEQYF
>TRBV12-3/TRBV12-4
CASEDPNLREQYF
>TRBV12-3/TRBV12-4
CASSFLGARYSNQPQHF
>TRBV6-1
CASSGETFGGYTF
>TRBV5-4
CASSLGFSGVSSYNEQFF
>TRBV28
CASSPGDSDRGEQYF
>TRBV28
CASSFRVPEQYF
>TRBV12-3/TRBV12-4
CASGEQPGAGNTIYF
>TRBV11-2
CASSLNSGTVRFEKLFF
>TRBV7-9
CASSLDSGVGTQYF
>TRBV4-3
CASSQDGLTDSPLHF